Listed here is a single T cell receptor (beta chain). Original handling: Quantification of nucleated cells was approximated via reference gene primer amplification. Repertoires were generated with immunoSEQ multiplex PCR, while TCRdb's copy carries only in-frame clones and drops some. D and trimming come from the DNA, and the V and J calls and clone size come from that table. The data show some 300,000 clones, with approximately 86% seen just once and under 15% held by the top ten. This specimen comes from a study of blood T cell repertoires in COVID-19. Study background: The analysed material was cDNA or gDNA that came from T cells, B-cell-depleted T cells, or PBMCs.

The clonotype comes from a woman aged 70-85 years with COVID-19, enrolled during active disease. The sequenced material came from peripheral blood.

The CDR3 loop reads CASPKTDSSGNTIYF. The CDR3 DNA sequence: TGTGCCAGCCCGAAGACAGATTCCTCTGGAAACACCATATATTTT. The chain joins TRBV6-5 to TRBJ1-3; possibly TRBD1 for D (5 bases). Trimming took off 8 bases at V and 0 bases at J, with 14 bases between the two ends. Germline values: CDR1 MNHEY, CDR2 SVGAGI. The CDR3 is 15 amino acids.